Sequencing of this T cell receptor beta chain was carried out in a study of blood T cell repertoires in COVID-19. Study background: The analysed material was cDNA or gDNA that came from T cells, B-cell-depleted T cells, or PBMCs.

Some clones are missing from TCRdb's copy, which holds only in-frame ones; the method was immunoSEQ multiplex PCR. The sample carries 100,000 or so clones, roughly 80% recorded once. CDR3 length equals 16 residues. Germline CDR1 is KGHSH and CDR2 is LQKENI. Trimming removed 3 bases at V and 3 bases at J, with 15 bases between. This TCR was recovered from a human donor in a cohort sampled during active COVID-19. This chain joins TRBV18 and TRBJ1-5, with TRBD1 as a possible D gene (5 bases). Sequenced input: peripheral blood. CDR3 loop: CASSPNQDSSNQPQHF. DNA of the CDR3: TGTGCCAGCTCACCCAATCAAGACAGCTCCAATCAGCCCCAGCATTTT.